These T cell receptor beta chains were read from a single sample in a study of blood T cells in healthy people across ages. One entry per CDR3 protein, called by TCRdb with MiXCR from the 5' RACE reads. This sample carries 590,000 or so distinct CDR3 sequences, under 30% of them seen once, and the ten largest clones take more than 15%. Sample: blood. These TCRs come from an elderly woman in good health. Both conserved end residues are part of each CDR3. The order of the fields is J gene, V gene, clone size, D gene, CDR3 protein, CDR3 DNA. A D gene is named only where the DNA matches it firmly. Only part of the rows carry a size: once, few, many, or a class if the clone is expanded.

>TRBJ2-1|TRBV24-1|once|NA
CATRATGKAVEQFF
TGTGCCACCAGGGCTACGGGAAAAGCGGTTGAGCAGTTCTTC
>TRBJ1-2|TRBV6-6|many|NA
CASSYTAPGRNYGYTF
TGTGCCAGCAGTTACACAGCACCAGGTCGTAATTATGGCTACACCTTC
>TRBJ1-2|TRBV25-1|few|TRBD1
CASREMRTGNGYTF
TGTGCCAGCAGGGAGATGAGGACAGGGAACGGCTACACCTTC
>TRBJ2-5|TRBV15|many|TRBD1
CATSRADREETQYF
TGTGCCACCAGCAGAGCGGACAGGGAGGAGACCCAGTACTTC
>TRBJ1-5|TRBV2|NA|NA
CASNSTRSNQPQHF
TGTGCCAGCAATTCCACCAGGAGCAATCAGCCCCAGCATTTT
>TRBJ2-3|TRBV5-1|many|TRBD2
CASSSGLAGRDTQYF
TGCGCCAGCAGCTCGGGACTAGCGGGGCGGGATACGCAGTATTTT
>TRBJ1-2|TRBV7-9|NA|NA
CASSRSGTNYGYTF
TGTGCCAGCAGCCGATCCGGGACAAACTATGGCTACACCTTC
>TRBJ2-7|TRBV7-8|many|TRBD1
CASSLAGQGLEQYF
TGTGCCAGCAGCTTAGCGGGACAGGGCCTGGAGCAGTACTTC
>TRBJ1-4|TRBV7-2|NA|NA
CASSLTQGRSGEKLFF
TGTGCCAGCAGCTTAACCCAGGGCAGATCGGGTGAAAAACTGTTTTTT
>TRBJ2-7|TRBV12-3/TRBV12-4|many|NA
CASSLLGGPYEQYF
TGTGCCAGCAGTCTCCTGGGGGGGCCCTACGAGCAGTACTTC
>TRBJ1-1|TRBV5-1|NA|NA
CASSPDYPGTEAFF
TGCGCCAGCAGCCCTGATTATCCTGGCACTGAAGCTTTCTTT
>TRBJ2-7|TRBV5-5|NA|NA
CASSLRTGTHNTPNEQYF
TGTGCCAGCAGCCTACGAACCGGGACACATAATACTCCTAACGAGCAGTACTTC
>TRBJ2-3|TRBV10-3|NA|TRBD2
CAISEMEWTSGADTQYF
TGTGCCATCAGTGAGATGGAGTGGACTAGCGGCGCAGATACGCAGTATTTT
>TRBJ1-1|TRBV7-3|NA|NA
CASSRVYGGEAFF
TGTGCCAGCAGCCGGGTCTACGGCGGAGAAGCTTTCTTT
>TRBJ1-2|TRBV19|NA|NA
CASWEYGYTF
TGTGCCAGTTGGGAGTATGGCTACACCTTC
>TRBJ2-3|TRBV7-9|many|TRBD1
CASSATGTGVTDTQYF
TGTGCCAGCAGCGCGACCGGGACAGGGGTAACAGATACGCAGTATTTT